Each of the 19 T cell receptor beta chains below was sequenced from the same sample in a study of blood T cells in healthy people across ages. Combining a sample-barcoded 5' primer with a J-beta primer mix, a second PCR ran for roughly 7 to 11 cycles. TCRdb reprocessed the 5' RACE reads with MiXCR, giving one entry per CDR3 protein. This sample has hundreds of thousands of distinct CDR3 sequences, with around 21% found just once. The material sequenced was blood. All receptors come from a man in his sixties or seventies in good health.

This clonotype was counted at least ten times. This chain uses TRBV10-3 with TRBJ2-7; possibly TRBD1 for D (5 bases). The CDR3 consists of 13 residues. Trimming took 7 bases from V and 7 from J, leaving 17 bases between them. The V gene's germline CDR1 is ENHRY and CDR2 SYGVKD. CDR3 sequence reads: CAIKGTSGQEQYF. In DNA, the CDR3 is TGTGCCATCAAGGGTACCTCAGGGCAGGAGCAGTACTTC.

The genes are TRBV11-2 and TRBJ2-5, with 14 bases lining up with TRBD2. Germline CDR1 and CDR2: SGHAT and FQNNGV. V was clipped by 5 bases and J by 5 bases; unmatched bases: 7. The CDR3 loop spans 16 amino acids. The CDR3 nucleotides read TGTGCCAGCAGCAAAGGGACTAGCGGGAGTTGGGAGACCCAGTACTTC. It codes for CASSKGTSGSWETQYF.

The chain links TRBV6-6 to TRBJ2-1; 9 bases are a match to TRBD1. The DNA end is a closer match to TRBJ2-5, so the J assignment may be wrong. CDR3 length equals 16 residues. Germline values: CDR1 MNHNY, CDR2 SVGAGI (reference sequence). The CDR3 sequence is CASSYFGTGYEETQYF. The CDR3 DNA reads TGTGCCAGCAGTTACTTCGGGACAGGGTATGAAGAGACCCAGTACTTC.

This clonotype was counted a single time. The chain joins TRBV6-2 or TRBV6-3 to TRBJ2-6; no clear D gene. The CDR3 totals 14 residues. V was clipped by 6 bases and J by 0 bases, with 6 bases between them. CDR1 MNHEY and CDR2 SVGEGT come from the germline V gene. The CDR3 DNA sequence: TGTGCCAGCAGACAGACCTCTGGGGCCAACGTCCTGACTTTC. This sequence encodes CASRQTSGANVLTF.

The CDR3 nucleotides are TGTGCCAGCAGCTTAGGCATATCGGTGGGAGGCTACAATGAGCAGTTCTTC. Protein: CASSLGISVGGYNEQFF. The rearrangement joins TRBV11-2 to TRBJ2-1, with a tentative D call TRBD2 (6 bases). This CDR3 contains 17 residues. The V end was cut by 1 base, the J end by 3 bases, with 16 bases between. From germline, CDR1 is SGHAT and CDR2 FQNNGV.

The chain has TRBV20-1 and TRBJ1-5; D unresolved. V was shortened by 0 bases and J by 5 bases, with 20 bases between the two germline ends. The CDR3 contains 17 residues. Germline lookup yields CDR1 DFQATT and CDR2 SNEGSKA (reference sequence). The CDR3 DNA reads as TGCAGTGCTAGAGATTCATCTCCGGGCGCTAAGGATCAGCCCCAGCATTTT. It encodes CSARDSSPGAKDQPQHF.

This clonotype was seen a few times. The chain employs TRBV25-1 and TRBJ1-6, with D possibly TRBD1 on 6 matching bases. Trimming cost V 1 base and J 7 bases, with 14 bases left between them. Germline CDR1 is MGHDK and CDR2 is SYGVNS. The CDR3 extends over 16 amino acids. The CDR3 bases are TGTGCCAGCAGTGAATCCTCCGGGGGCGGAAATTCACCCCTCCACTTT. Translating it yields CASSESSGGGNSPLHF.

The rearrangement links TRBV7-9 to TRBJ1-1; tentatively, D is TRBD1 (5 bases). This CDR3 spans 15 amino acids. V lost 1 base to trimming and J lost 4 bases, with 13 bases between them. Germline V gene sequence: CDR1 SEHNR, CDR2 FQNEAQ (reference sequence). CDR3 nucleotides: TGTGCCAGCAGCTTAGGTGGGGGGTCCTTCACTGAAGCTTTCTTT. Translated, it gives CASSLGGGSFTEAFF.

The chain uses TRBV2 and TRBJ2-5; TRBD1 matches 7 bases. V was pared by 3 bases and J by 5 bases, with 3 bases of the junction left unmatched. Germline V gene lookup returns CDR1 SNHLY and CDR2 FYNNEI. The length of the CDR3 is 13 residues. In DNA, the CDR3 is TGTGCCAGCAGTGAGACAGGGTATGAGACCCAGTACTTC. It specifies CASSETGYETQYF.

This chain connects TRBV6-5 to TRBJ2-5, with 9 bases lining up with TRBD2. Germline V CDR1 and CDR2: MNHEY, SVGAGI. V gave up 7 bases and J gave up 4 bases; unmatched junction bases: 4. This CDR3 has 13 amino acids. CDR3 in amino acids: CASTIAGAETQYF. DNA of the CDR3: TGTGCCAGCACCATAGCGGGAGCAGAGACCCAGTACTTC.

A few counts support this clonotype. CDR3 region: CASSKGQVQETQYF. The CDR3 DNA reads TGCGCCAGCAGCAAGGGACAGGTCCAAGAGACCCAGTACTTC. The rearrangement links TRBV5-1 to TRBJ2-5; 8 nucleotides align to TRBD1. The CDR3 runs to 14 residues. Germline values: CDR1 SGHRS, CDR2 YFSETQ. With 4 bases clipped from V and 1 base from J, the junction kept 3 bases outside the gene matches.

This chain connects TRBV2 to TRBJ2-5; no clear D gene. The DNA end lines up better with TRBJ2-1; the J call may be wrong. The CDR3 is 11 amino acids. In germline, CDR1 is SNHLY, CDR2 FYNNEI. The CDR3 loop is CAIQGYNEQFF. The CDR3 DNA sequence: TGTGCCATACAAGGGTACAATGAGCAGTTCTTC.

This clonotype was counted many times. This chain uses TRBV5-1 with TRBJ1-4, with D tentatively TRBD1 (6 bases). The V end was cut by 4 bases, the J end by 5 bases, with 15 bases between. The CDR3 totals 15 residues. Germline V gene lookup returns CDR1 SGHRS and CDR2 YFSETQ. The CDR3 region has the DNA TGCGCCAGCAGCCAAGGAGGACAGAAGAATGAAAAACTGTTTTTT. Encoded protein: CASSQGGQKNEKLFF. Complete variable domain (other parts from reference TRBV5-1 and TRBJ1-4): KAGVTQTPRYLIKTRGQQVTLSCSPISGHRSVSWYQQTPGQGLQFLFEYFSETQRNKGNFPGRFSGRQFSNSRSEMNVSTLELGDSALYLCASSQGGQKNEKLFFGSGTQLSVL.

In the case of this clonotype: One junction end disagrees with the germline gene, perhaps due to a read error. The chain uses TRBV3-1 and TRBJ2-7, with D possibly TRBD2 on 6 matching bases. Germline values: CDR1 LGHDT, CDR2 YNNKEL (reference sequence). This CDR3 is built from 14 residues. The DNA for the CDR3 is TGTGCCAGCAACCAAGACGGTGGGGGGTACGAGCAGTACTTC. Protein sequence: CASNQDGGGYEQYF.

As to this clonotype: Germline is not matched at one junction end, which may reflect a read error. The chain is built from TRBV4-3 and TRBJ2-3; D gene unclear. The CDR3 is made up of 15 amino acids. CDR1 and CDR2 from the germline V gene are LGHNA and YSLEER. CDR3 residues: CASSQDRKLLDMQYF. The CDR3 DNA reads TGCGCCAGCAGCCAAGATCGAAAGCTTCTGGATATGCAGTATTTT.

In this sample, this clonotype turned up a few times. The genes are TRBV20-1 and TRBJ2-7; D is undetermined. Germline V CDR1 and CDR2: DFQATT, SNEGSKA (reference sequence). The V end was cut by 4 bases, the J end by 3 bases, with 13 bases between. CDR3 length equals 13 residues. In DNA, the CDR3 is TGCAGTGCTATGGTGGCCCCATTCTACGAGCAGTACTTC. This encodes CSAMVAPFYEQYF.

V and J are TRBV5-1 and TRBJ2-2; D gene ambiguous. With 5 bases removed from V and 0 bases from J, the gap between germline ends came to 14 bases. Germline CDR1 SGHRS, CDR2 YFSETQ. This CDR3 has 16 amino acids. The CDR3 protein is CASSFLGDANTGELFF. The CDR3, as DNA: TGCGCCAGCAGTTTTTTGGGCGACGCGAACACCGGGGAGCTGTTTTTT.

Here the CDR3 DNA reads TGCAGTATTTCCGAGGGCACAGATACGCAGTATTTT. It is translated as CSISEGTDTQYF. The chain couples TRBV29-1 to TRBJ2-3; no clear D. CDR3 length: 12 amino acids. Germline lookup yields CDR1 SQVTM and CDR2 ANQGSEA.

Concerning this clonotype itself: Just one base apart from a much larger clone, this may be a read error. The chain combines TRBV4-1 with TRBJ1-4, with D tentatively TRBD1 (5 bases). The CDR3 has 17 amino acids. The germline gives CDR1 MGHRA, CDR2 YSYEKL. Trimming stripped 4 bases from V and 2 bases from J, with 17 bases between. The CDR3: CASSRDPGQDTNEKLFF. The CDR3 DNA follows: TGCGCCAGCAGCCGAGATCCAGGGCAGGATACTAATGAAAAACTGTTTTTT.